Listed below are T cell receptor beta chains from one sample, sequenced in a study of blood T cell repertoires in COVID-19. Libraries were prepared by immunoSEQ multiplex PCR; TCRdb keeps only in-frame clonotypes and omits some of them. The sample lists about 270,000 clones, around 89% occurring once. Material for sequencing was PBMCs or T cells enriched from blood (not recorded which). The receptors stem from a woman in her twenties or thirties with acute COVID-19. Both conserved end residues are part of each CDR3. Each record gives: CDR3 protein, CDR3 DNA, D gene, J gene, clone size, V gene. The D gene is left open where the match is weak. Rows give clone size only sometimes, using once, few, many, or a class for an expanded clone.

CASSLAGYSTGELFF | TGTGCCAGCAGCTTAGCCGGCTACAGCACCGGGGAGCTGTTTTTT | NA | TRBJ2-2 | once | TRBV11-2
CASSPRGESYEQYF | TGCGCCAGCAGCCCACGGGGGGAATCCTACGAGCAGTACTTC | TRBD2 | TRBJ2-7 | few | TRBV5-1
CASSSRDNNQPQHF | TGTGCCAGCAGCTCCCGGGACAACAATCAGCCCCAGCATTTT | NA | TRBJ1-5 | NA | TRBV6-2/TRBV6-3
CASSSLTGEVYEQYF | TGTGCCAGCAGTTCCTTGACAGGGGAAGTTTACGAGCAGTACTTC | TRBD1 | TRBJ2-7 | once | TRBV27
CASSLTGADEQYF | TGTGCCAGCAGTCTGACAGGGGCGGACGAGCAGTACTTC | TRBD1 | TRBJ2-7 | NA | TRBV27
CASRTVEGVSFEKLFF | TGTGCCAGCAGAACAGTCGAGGGGGTATCGTTTGAAAAACTGTTTTTT | NA | TRBJ1-4 | NA | TRBV28
CASSLGLRDEQYF | TGTGCCAGCAGCTTGGGACTAAGGGACGAGCAGTACTTC | TRBD2 | TRBJ2-7 | NA | TRBV7-2
CASSQGTGPVDEQFF | TGTGCCAGCAGCCAAGGGACAGGCCCGGTAGATGAGCAGTTCTTC | TRBD1 | TRBJ2-1 | few | TRBV7-3
CSVDTTGSDTQYF | TGCAGCGTTGATACGACAGGGTCAGATACGCAGTATTTT | TRBD1 | TRBJ2-3 | NA | TRBV29-1
CASSPVSTDTQYF | TGTGCCAGCAGCCCTGTTTCCACAGATACGCAGTATTTT | NA | TRBJ2-3 | NA | TRBV3-1/TRBV3-2
CSTTSGDTQYF | TGCAGCACTACCAGCGGAGATACGCAGTATTTT | NA | TRBJ2-3 | NA | TRBV29-1
CASSGIGQGVPYSNQPQHF | TGTGCCAGCAGTGGTATAGGACAGGGAGTACCTTATAGCAATCAGCCCCAGCATTTT | TRBD1 | TRBJ1-5 | NA | TRBV2
CASKREPGQGWYNEQFF | TGTGCCAGCAAAAGGGAGCCCGGACAGGGATGGTACAATGAGCAGTTCTTC | TRBD1 | TRBJ2-1 | NA | TRBV27
CASSLISNYGDTQYF | TGTGCCAGCAGTTTAATCAGTAACTACGGGGATACGCAGTATTTT | NA | TRBJ2-3 | NA | TRBV28
CASSQGGTGRGDIQYF | TGCGCCAGCAGCCAAGGGGGCACAGGGCGAGGCGACATTCAGTACTTC | NA | TRBJ2-4 | NA | TRBV4-3
CASSVGTAAGTGELFF | TGTGCCAGCAGCGTAGGGACAGCCGCCGGGACCGGGGAGCTGTTTTTT | NA | TRBJ2-2 | NA | TRBV9
CASSLAGRSGYTF | TGCGCCAGCAGCTTGGCAGGGCGGAGTGGCTACACCTTC | NA | TRBJ1-2 | NA | TRBV5-1
CASSRTGTSGRPSTDTQYF | TGTGCCAGCAGTCGGACCGGGACTAGCGGGAGACCTAGCACAGATACGCAGTATTTT | TRBD2 | TRBJ2-3 | NA | TRBV27
CASSVDRAPYEQYF | TGTGCCAGCAGCGTAGACAGGGCCCCCTACGAGCAGTACTTC | TRBD1 | TRBJ2-7 | NA | TRBV11-2
CASRPGLAARELFF | TGTGCCAGCAGGCCGGGACTAGCGGCCCGTGAGCTGTTTTTT | TRBD2 | TRBJ2-2 | NA | TRBV6-4
CATSGLAGAYEQYF | TGTGCCACTTCCGGACTAGCGGGAGCCTACGAGCAGTACTTC | TRBD2 | TRBJ2-7 | NA | TRBV19
CASSLGAGETQYF | TGTGCCAGCAGCTTGGGGGCGGGAGAGACCCAGTACTTC | NA | TRBJ2-5 | NA | TRBV5-6
CASSTPIGTGMYQETQYF | TGTGCCAGTAGTACGCCCATCGGGACAGGGATGTACCAAGAGACCCAGTACTTC | TRBD1 | TRBJ2-5 | NA | TRBV19
CASGPRDRTSGANVLTF | TGTGCCAGCGGACCGCGGGACAGGACCTCTGGGGCCAACGTCCTGACTTTC | TRBD1 | TRBJ2-6 | once | TRBV2
CATSDPRQGHLNYGYTF | TGTGCCACCAGTGATCCTCGACAGGGGCATCTTAACTATGGCTACACCTTC | TRBD1 | TRBJ1-2 | NA | TRBV24-1
CASSYSGNTEAFF | TGTGCCAGCAGTTACAGCGGGAACACTGAAGCTTTCTTT | NA | TRBJ1-1 | few | TRBV27
CASSSQGPNEKLFF | TGTGCCAGCAGCTCACAGGGACCTAATGAAAAACTGTTTTTT | NA | TRBJ1-4 | once | TRBV11-2
CASSLEGRTSGSQQYF | TGTGCCAGCAGCTTAGAGGGAAGGACTAGCGGGAGTCAGCAGTACTTC | TRBD2 | TRBJ2-7 | NA | TRBV7-3
CASSLPEGTGNEQFF | TGTGCCAGCAGCTTGCCCGAGGGTACGGGCAATGAGCAGTTCTTC | NA | TRBJ2-1 | NA | TRBV5-4
CASSLVGETGELFF | TGCGCCAGCAGCTTGGTCGGGGAGACCGGGGAGCTGTTTTTT | NA | TRBJ2-2 | NA | TRBV5-1
CASSVDSGRAGGYNEQFF | TGTGCCAGCAGCGTAGATAGCGGGAGGGCCGGAGGCTACAATGAGCAGTTCTTC | TRBD2 | TRBJ2-1 | NA | TRBV9
CASSQSSYEQYF | TGTGCCAGCAGCCAATCGAGCTACGAGCAGTACTTC | NA | TRBJ2-7 | NA | TRBV14
CASSAHGGPNTEAFF | TGTGCCAGCAGTGCCCATGGGGGCCCGAACACTGAAGCTTTCTTT | NA | TRBJ1-1 | NA | TRBV28
CASSLSGDNIYGYTF | TGCGCCAGCAGCTTGTCCGGGGATAATATCTATGGCTACACCTTC | NA | TRBJ1-2 | NA | TRBV5-1
CASSWVAGAGETQYF | TGCGCCAGCAGCTGGGTAGCGGGGGCCGGAGAGACCCAGTACTTC | TRBD2 | TRBJ2-5 | NA | TRBV5-1
CASSNRDSGRTEAFF | TGTGCCAGCAGTAATCGGGACAGTGGGCGCACTGAAGCTTTCTTT | TRBD1 | TRBJ1-1 | NA | TRBV5-6
CASSGTFKNIQYF | TGTGCCAGCAGCGGGACATTCAAAAACATTCAGTACTTC | NA | TRBJ2-4 | few | TRBV27
CASAGTWSTDTQYF | TGTGCCAGTGCCGGGACTTGGAGCACAGATACGCAGTATTTT | NA | TRBJ2-3 | few | TRBV19